The 3 T cell receptor beta chains below come from one sample, sequenced in a study of regulatory T cells in long-lasting Graves disease. The time point is: persistent/refractory GD, antithyroid drugs over 5 years with positive TRAb. Following extraction of RNA from PBMCs, that RNA was used to make the TCR library. Arm-PCR of CDR3 regions with iRepertoire HTBI primers generated TCR beta libraries. TCRdb recomputed calls from the multiplex PCR reads with MiXCR, one row per CDR3 protein. Of about 470,000 distinct CDR3 sequences listed, around 20% are singletons. The sequenced sample was peripheral blood mononuclear cells (PBMCs), obtained when the disease was refractory, from a patient treated with antithyroid drugs. Receptors originate from a female donor with Graves disease.

There are many counts of this clonotype. V usage is TRBV28 and J usage is TRBJ2-2; D gene unclear. V dropped 4 bases and J dropped 4 bases, with 7 bases sitting between them. The CDR3 sequence is 13 residues long. Germline CDR1 is MDHEN and CDR2 is SYDVKM. CDR3 sequence reads: CASSWVGTGELFF. The CDR3 DNA is TGTGCCAGCAGTTGGGTGGGCACCGGGGAGCTGTTTTTT.

This clonotype was seen many times. This rearrangement joins TRBV2 to TRBJ1-2; D may be TRBD1 (6 bases). V was shortened by 3 bases and J by 1 base, with 9 bases between the two germline ends. Germline CDR1 is SNHLY and CDR2 is FYNNEI. The length of the CDR3 is 14 residues. CDR3 DNA: TGTGCCAGCAGTGATGCAGGGGATAACTATGGCTACACCTTC. Protein product: CASSDAGDNYGYTF.

This clonotype came up many times. This chain connects TRBV6-1 to TRBJ2-7, with D possibly being TRBD1 or TRBD2 (7 bases each). The germline V and J ends were trimmed by 5 bases and 3 bases, with 14 bases remaining between them. CDR1 and CDR2 from the germline V gene are MNHNS and SASEGT. This CDR3 has 14 amino acids. CDR3 bases: TGTGCCAGCAGTCGACAGGGAGGGCTCTACGAGCAGTACTTC. It is translated as CASSRQGGLYEQYF.